The 25 T cell receptor beta chains listed next were all sequenced from one sample in a study of blood T cell repertoires in COVID-19. Produced via immunoSEQ multiplex PCR; TCRdb's table is partial and in-frame only. The sample includes 130,000 to 150,000 clones, about 86% of them seen just once. The material sequenced was PBMCs or T cells enriched from blood (not recorded which). These receptors were taken from a middle-aged man who had recovered from COVID-19.

This chain joins TRBV6-5 and TRBJ2-3, with D unresolved. Trimming took off 6 bases at V and 0 bases at J, with 10 bases between the two ends. The CDR3 is 14 amino acids. CDR1 MNHEY and CDR2 SVGAGI come from the germline V gene. In DNA form, the CDR3 reads TGTGCCAGCAGGCAGGTGTCTAGCACAGATACGCAGTATTTT. It is translated as CASRQVSSTDTQYF.

The chain links TRBV19 to TRBJ1-2; maybe TRBD1 (5 bases). Trimming shortened V by 1 base and J by 1 base, and 16 bases separated the two germline ends. Germline V gene data show CDR1 as LNHDA and CDR2 as SQIVND (reference sequence). The CDR3 loop spans 17 amino acids. CDR3 amino acids: CASSIGAGRPFNYGYTF. CDR3 DNA sequence: TGTGCCAGTAGTATAGGGGCAGGGAGGCCGTTTAACTATGGCTACACCTTC.

Concerning this clone itself: This sample also contains other DNA sequences that code for the same CDR3. The genes are TRBV9 and TRBJ1-6; D remains ambiguous. CDR3 length equals 14 residues. Germline loops: CDR1 SGDLS, CDR2 YYNGEE. V shed 2 bases and J shed 7 bases, with 10 bases lying between them. The CDR3 DNA follows: TGTGCCAGCAGCGTCGGTGGGGAGAATTCACCCCTCCACTTT. Its protein is CASSVGGENSPLHF.

The chain recombines TRBV7-3 with TRBJ1-2; a weak D match, TRBD1 (6 bases). V was clipped by 1 base and J by 2 bases, with 11 bases between them. Germline CDR1 SGHTA, CDR2 FQGTGA. The CDR3 runs to 15 residues. The CDR3 protein is CASSLKGDSNYGYTF. As DNA, the CDR3 is TGTGCCAGCAGCTTAAAGGGGGATTCCAACTATGGCTACACCTTC.

The V and J genes are TRBV28 and TRBJ1-2, with 10 bases matching TRBD1. The CDR3 consists of 15 residues. The trim removed 5 bases at V and 8 bases at J, leaving 11 bases unmatched. Germline V gene lookup returns CDR1 MDHEN and CDR2 SYDVKM. The CDR3 DNA is TGTGCCAGCAGTCAAATCTCCGACAGGGGGCGGGGCTACACCTTC. Residues: CASSQISDRGRGYTF.

This chain links TRBV3-1 (or the pseudogene TRBV3-2) with TRBJ2-3; 7 bases fit TRBD2. The CDR3 sequence is 12 residues long. CDR1 LGHDT and CDR2 YNNKEL come from the germline V gene (reference sequence). The junction had 2 bases not matched to a gene; V was cut back by 6 bases and J by 5 bases. The CDR3 reads CASSPSGDTQYF. CDR3 sequence (DNA): TGTGCCAGCAGTCCTAGCGGAGATACGCAGTATTTT.

Only a few counts were recorded for this clone. The chain combines TRBV13 with TRBJ1-3; TRBD1 aligns across 8 bases. V trimming: 3 bases; J trimming: 2 bases; junction bases outside the gene matches: 3. Germline loops: CDR1 PRHDT, CDR2 FYEKMQ (reference sequence). This CDR3 has 15 amino acids. CDR3 amino acids: CASSLQGAAGNTIYF. The CDR3 coding sequence is TGTGCCAGCAGCTTGCAGGGGGCAGCTGGAAACACCATATATTTT.

In its sample, this clone was seen once. The CDR3 sequence: CASSKGKWDRGRYEQYF. In DNA, the CDR3 is TGTGCCAGCAGCAAGGGGAAATGGGACAGGGGGAGGTACGAGCAGTACTTC. The V gene is TRBV21-1, the J gene TRBJ2-7; the D call in the table, TRBD1, was not verified against the DNA. TRBV21-1 is classified as a pseudogene. The CDR3 consists of 17 residues.

J is TRBJ1-1 and V is TRBV7-2, with D possibly TRBD1 on 5 matching bases. Trimming removed 5 bases at V and 5 bases at J, with 9 bases between. The CDR3 length is 12 residues. Germline loops: CDR1 SGHTA, CDR2 FQGNSA. The CDR3 nucleotides are TGTGCCAGCAGCGGAGGGGTGACTGAAGCTTTCTTT. It yields the protein CASSGGVTEAFF.

The V call is TRBV29-1, the J call TRBJ1-1; D remains ambiguous. The CDR3 runs 12 residues. V lost 4 bases to trimming and J lost 2 bases, with 8 bases between them. CDR1 and CDR2 from the germline V gene are SQVTM and ANQGSEA. The DNA of the CDR3 is TGCAGCGTTGCTACAGCTAACACTGAAGCTTTCTTT. This codes for CSVATANTEAFF.

The chain combines TRBV25-1 with TRBJ1-3; D remains unclear. This CDR3 contains 15 residues. V was clipped by 3 bases and J by 1 base, with 10 bases between them. The V gene's germline CDR1 is MGHDK and CDR2 SYGVNS. The CDR3 loop is CASSDPTLSGNTIYF. CDR3 in DNA: TGTGCCAGCAGTGATCCGACATTATCTGGAAACACCATATATTTT.

The chain uses TRBV28 and TRBJ2-5, with 14 nucleotides matching TRBD2. Germline values: CDR1 MDHEN, CDR2 SYDVKM. V lost 6 bases, J lost 5 bases, and 11 bases stayed unmatched. The CDR3 spans 17 residues. The CDR3 loop reads CASSLHGTSGGMETQYF. The CDR3 DNA is TGTGCCAGCAGCCTACATGGGACTAGCGGGGGTATGGAGACCCAGTACTTC.

V gene TRBV7-2 combines with J gene TRBJ1-5; the match to TRBD1 covers 8 bases. Germline CDR1 reads SGHTA; CDR2 reads FQGNSA. The CDR3 has 16 residues. V was clipped by 6 bases and J by 0 bases; unmatched bases: 7. In nucleotides, the CDR3 is TGTGCCAGCAGACCCGGACAGGGAAATAGCAATCAGCCCCAGCATTTT. This translates into CASRPGQGNSNQPQHF.

This sequence joins TRBV9 and TRBJ2-5, with a possible D match to TRBD2 (5 bases). This CDR3 is 14 amino acids long. V lost 4 bases and J 1 base, leaving 11 bases between the germline ends. Looked up from germline, CDR1 is SGDLS and CDR2 is YYNGEE. The CDR3 reads CASSPRELQETQYF. The CDR3 nucleotides read TGTGCCAGCAGCCCAAGGGAGCTCCAAGAGACCCAGTACTTC.

This sequence joins TRBV28 and TRBJ1-5; 7 bases are shared with TRBD1. Germline CDR1 and CDR2: MDHEN and SYDVKM. The ends lost 4 bases at V and 3 bases at J; junction bases unmatched: 3. The CDR3 has 14 residues. The CDR3 bases are TGTGCCAGCAGTTGGGACAGCCTCAATCAGCCCCAGCATTTT. Translating it yields CASSWDSLNQPQHF.

DNA of the CDR3: TGTGCCAGCAGTGAACAAACAGGAAATCAGCCCCAGCATTTT. Its translation: CASSEQTGNQPQHF. This chain links TRBV6-1 with TRBJ1-5, with D tentatively TRBD1 (5 bases). Germline CDR1 and CDR2: MNHNS and SASEGT. There are 14 residues in the CDR3. The germline V and J ends were trimmed by 2 bases and 4 bases, with 9 bases remaining between them.

The CDR3 loop is CASSNSGTGNTIYF. CDR3 DNA: TGTGCCAGCAGCAATTCAGGAACTGGAAACACCATATATTTT. V and J are TRBV6-2 or TRBV6-3 and TRBJ1-3; D gene unclear. V was shortened by 6 bases and J by 2 bases, with 11 bases between the two germline ends. Germline-derived CDR1 and CDR2 are MNHEY and SVGEGT. The CDR3 runs to 14 residues.

CDR3 sequence (DNA): TGCGCCAGCAGCCAAGTCGGTGCGAGCACTGAAGCTTTCTTT. Translation gives CASSQVGASTEAFF. This chain joins TRBV4-1 and TRBJ1-1; D is undetermined. The CDR3 contains 14 residues. Germline values: CDR1 MGHRA, CDR2 YSYEKL. Trimming pared 1 base from V and 4 bases from J, leaving 10 bases between.

This rearrangement joins TRBV27 to TRBJ1-1; no clear D gene. The CDR3 totals 13 residues. V shed 4 bases and J shed 2 bases, with 8 bases lying between them. CDR1 and CDR2 from the germline V gene are MNHEY and SMNVEV (reference sequence). The CDR3 region is CASSSGLNTEAFF. DNA of the CDR3: TGTGCCAGCAGTTCGGGGTTAAACACTGAAGCTTTCTTT.

V is TRBV18 and J is TRBJ2-3; 8 bases are shared with TRBD1. Germline CDR1 reads KGHSH; CDR2 reads LQKENI. The V gene end was trimmed by 4 bases and the J gene end by 1 base; junction bases not matched to a gene: 4. CDR3 length equals 15 residues. The CDR3 protein is CASSLKTGGTDTQYF. CDR3 coding DNA: TGTGCCAGCTCACTAAAGACAGGGGGCACAGATACGCAGTATTTT.

This clone was picked up one time. V and J are TRBV7-3 and TRBJ1-1, with 7 bases lining up with TRBD1. The V segment lost 5 bases and the J segment 4 bases; nucleotides outside the gene matches: 7. The CDR3 covers 14 residues. CDR1 SGHTA and CDR2 FQGTGA come from the germline V gene. In DNA form, the CDR3 reads TGTGCCAGCAGCCTCTCATCAGGGGGCACTGAAGCTTTCTTT. Its protein is CASSLSSGGTEAFF.

This clone was picked up one time. V is TRBV6-5 and J is TRBJ1-2; D not resolved. V lost 6 bases and J 2 bases, leaving 10 bases between the germline ends. Germline lookup yields CDR1 MNHEY and CDR2 SVGAGI. The CDR3 is made up of 13 amino acids. The CDR3 coding sequence is TGTGCCAGCAGCCCCGACTGGAACTATGGCTACACCTTC. Its protein product is CASSPDWNYGYTF.

This sequence joins TRBV24-1 and TRBJ1-2; 7 positions agree with TRBD1. The CDR3 is made up of 16 amino acids. The V gene end was trimmed by 1 base and the J gene end by 6 bases; junction bases not matched to a gene: 10. CDR1 and CDR2 (germline): KGHDR, SFDVKD. The CDR3 nucleotides are TGTGCCACCAGTGATTTTAGTCAAGGACAGGTTCATGGCTACACCTTC. Residues: CATSDFSQGQVHGYTF.

V is TRBV4-3 and J is TRBJ1-5, with 8 bases fitting TRBD1. This CDR3 contains 15 residues. The V gene end was trimmed by 2 bases and the J gene end by 6 bases; junction bases not matched to a gene: 6. The germline V gene has CDR1 LGHNA and CDR2 YSLEER. Written as DNA, the CDR3 is TGCGCCAGCAGCCAAAGTCTAGACAGGGGTCAGCCCCAGCATTTT. Translated: CASSQSLDRGQPQHF.

The chain couples TRBV9 to TRBJ2-3, with D unresolved. The CDR3 runs 17 residues. Trimming cost V 0 bases and J 1 base, with 15 bases left between them. Germline CDR1 is SGDLS and CDR2 is YYNGEE. CDR3 loop: CASSVGTQWSGTDTQYF. CDR3 sequence (DNA): TGTGCCAGCAGCGTAGGCACACAGTGGTCCGGCACAGATACGCAGTATTTT.